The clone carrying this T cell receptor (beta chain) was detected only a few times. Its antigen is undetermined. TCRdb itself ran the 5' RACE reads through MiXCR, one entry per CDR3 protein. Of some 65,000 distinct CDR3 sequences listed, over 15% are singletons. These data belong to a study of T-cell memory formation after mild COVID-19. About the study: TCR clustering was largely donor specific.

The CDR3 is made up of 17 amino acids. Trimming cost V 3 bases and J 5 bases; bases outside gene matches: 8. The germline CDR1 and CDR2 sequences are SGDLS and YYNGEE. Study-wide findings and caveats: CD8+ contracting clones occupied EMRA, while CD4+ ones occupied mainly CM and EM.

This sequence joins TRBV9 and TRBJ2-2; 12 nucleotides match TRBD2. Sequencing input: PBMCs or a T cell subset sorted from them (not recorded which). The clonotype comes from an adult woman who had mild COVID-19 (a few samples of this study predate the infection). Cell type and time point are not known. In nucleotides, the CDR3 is TGTGCCAGCAGCGCACCAAGGACTAGCGGGGATACCGGGGAGCTGTTTTTT. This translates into CASSAPRTSGDTGELFF.